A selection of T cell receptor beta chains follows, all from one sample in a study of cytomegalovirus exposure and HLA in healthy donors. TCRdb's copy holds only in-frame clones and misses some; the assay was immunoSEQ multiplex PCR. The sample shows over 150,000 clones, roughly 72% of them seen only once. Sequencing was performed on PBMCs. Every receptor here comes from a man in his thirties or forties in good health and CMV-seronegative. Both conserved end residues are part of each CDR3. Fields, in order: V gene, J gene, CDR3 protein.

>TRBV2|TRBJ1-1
CAGEGRGNTEAFF
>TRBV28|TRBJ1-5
CASSLLSGGQPQHF
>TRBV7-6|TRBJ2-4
CARGQGQNIQYF
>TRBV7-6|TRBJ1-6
CASSPGQGDNSPLHF
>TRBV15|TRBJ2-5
CATSRGSGGETQYF
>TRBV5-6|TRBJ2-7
CASSPGRGRGQYF
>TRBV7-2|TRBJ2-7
CASSSRTSTGIHEQYF
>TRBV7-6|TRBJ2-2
CASSWRSGVMTGELFF
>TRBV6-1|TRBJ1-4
CASSEGTGNEKLFF
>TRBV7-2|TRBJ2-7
CASSPRDRGPYEQYF
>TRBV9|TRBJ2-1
CASSANYNEQFF
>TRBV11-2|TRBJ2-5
CASSLDKGQQETQYF
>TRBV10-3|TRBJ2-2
CASRDRVNTGELFF
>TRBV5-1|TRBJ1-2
CASSFQTRDGYTF
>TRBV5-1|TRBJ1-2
CASSFDSSYYGYTF
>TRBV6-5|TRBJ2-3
CASSYGGGHTDTQYF
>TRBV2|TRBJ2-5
CASSERGQRETQYF
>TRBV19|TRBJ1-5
CASAVAGGNQPQHF
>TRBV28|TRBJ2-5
CASSPNSGGQETQYF
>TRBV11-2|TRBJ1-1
CASSLDRQGRAFF
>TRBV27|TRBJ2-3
CASSFRQGADTQYF
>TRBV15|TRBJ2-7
CATRDSSYEQYF
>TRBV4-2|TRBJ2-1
CASREQGEDNEQFF
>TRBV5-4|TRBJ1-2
CASSLAGRGGYTF
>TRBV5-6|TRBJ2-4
CASFQAGAPKNIQYF
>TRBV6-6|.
CASSYGPGLPTYEQYF